This T cell receptor beta chain appears in the sequencing data of a study of cytomegalovirus exposure and HLA in healthy donors (dated by TCRdb to about 2017). Study-level background: An earlier analysis of approximately 640 of the donors reported 250 to 300 Gb of sequence data and roughly 100 million unique TCR beta sequences from about 200 million T cells. An early release covering roughly 580 HLA-typed donors comprised about 300 gigabases of sequencing data and around 85 million unique TCR sequences. Of the roughly 420 genotyped donors, approximately 81% were placed in the genetic ancestry cluster associated with self-reported Caucasian donors. The study aimed to test whether signatures of past pathogen exposure could be identified by cataloging public T cell receptors. Using immunosequencing, the study profiled T cell repertoires from about 620 subjects and related those repertoires to cytomegalovirus serostatus. A separate validation cohort of over 95 different subjects was used in addition to the 666-subject first cohort. High-throughput TCR immunosequencing, statistical association of individual TCRs with disease status, and machine learning were combined to predict cytomegalovirus infection status. To study patterns of TCR occurrence, a later analysis re-analyzed previously published TCR beta repertoires from 500 to 850 donors and added high-resolution HLA genotyping. Rather than using new phenotypic data, the later analysis identified candidate immune exposures from TCR beta sequences and from how often those sequences occurred across donors. An earlier analysis of several hundred of the donors used high-throughput TCR beta sequencing to judge whether each TCR beta V gene segment behaved as functional or pseudogenic. Donor age, sex, ethnicity and CMV serostatus were compiled alongside the repertoire data. A later genetic analysis took genome-wide SNP genotypes for about three fifths of the roughly 670 donors and used that subset as a discovery cohort. All discovery cohort repertoires had been generated on a single sequencing platform. Both class I and class II loci were covered by HLA typing, at four-digit resolution. Typing coverage differed by locus: A, B, C, DRB1 and DQB1 were typed in about 620-640 donors, DQA1 in 500 to 550, DPA1 in 606, and DPB1 in 450 to 480. A handful of DR-DQ haplotypes were handled as single units for association and clustering because linkage in the cohort was strong. Among some 400 genotyped donors of the cohort, an average of approximately 240,000 unique TCR beta nucleotide sequences was sequenced per donor, of which 15% to 20% were non-productive.

In the case of this clone: Its recognized antigen is unknown. The sample holds no much larger clone one base away, and base qualities are not on file. Other nucleotide sequences in the sample specify the same CDR3.

Libraries came from the immunoSEQ multiplex PCR assay. For the multiplex PCR, a mixture combining 60 forward primers for TCR Vbeta segments and 13 reverse primers for TCR Jbeta segments was used. The CDR3 region of rearranged TCR beta genes was amplified from genomic DNA by a multiplex PCR assay. Amplified TCR beta libraries were sequenced as 87-base-pair reads on the Illumina HiSeq System. In the original analysis: In a later analysis, roughly 80 million unique TCR beta chains were counted across the approximately 670 repertoires, and roughly 9.9 million of these chains were shared by at least two donors. Raw reads were error-corrected and collapsed into unique sequences with a nearest-neighbor algorithm that merged closely related sequences to remove PCR and sequencing errors. Alignment of CDR3 sequences to IMGT reference sequences was used to assign V, D and J gene segments. For a sequence to be retained, a match of at least six nucleotides was required to both a V gene segment and a J gene segment. A rearrangement counted as productive if the CDR3 had no stop codons and remained in frame with V and J, and every other rearrangement counted as non-productive. CDR3 was defined by IMGT convention, running from the second conserved V-encoded cysteine to the conserved J-encoded phenylalanine. Sequences without an unambiguous match to a single V gene segment were excluded from the earlier analysis of approximately 560 of the donors. In an earlier analysis of 500 to 750 of the donors, V segments were called functional above 56.7% productive rearrangements and were called segregating when the between-donor standard deviation exceeded 5%. A statistical classification framework was developed to diagnose cytomegalovirus status using the catalog of TCR beta chain sequences. V and J gene assignment, in a later analysis, came from comparing TCR nucleotide sequences with IMGT/GENE-DB human TR gene sequences. The TCRdist pipeline was used in a later analysis to assign CDR3 sequences and most-parsimonious VDJ recombination scenarios. In a later analysis, every TCR beta chain was defined by the combination of its CDR3 amino acid sequence and its V-gene family, and reads without a unique V-gene family were dropped. In a later analysis, fewer than 600 highly shared, low-generation-probability nucleotide sequences were removed to address suspected cross-contamination and a sequencing artifact. In a later analysis, a clonal expansion index for each public chain was calculated from normalized within-repertoire ranks of inferred template counts. A later analysis computed generation probabilities with a VDJ recombination model fitted to out-of-frame rearrangements, and checked the results against IGoR. In a later analysis, TCR-TCR, TCR-HLA and TCR-CMV co-occurrence was scored with hypergeometric tests, and a repertoire-size bias correction was applied to TCR pairs. In a later analysis, false discovery rates were estimated by permuting HLA or CMV assignments 20 times. In a later analysis, co-occurring TCRs were grouped with DBSCAN, and TCRdist sequence similarity was added when clustering was performed within HLA-allele-positive subsets. Repertoires with fewer than 30,000 or more than 120,000 public chains, plus five repertoires with anomalous nucleotide sharing, were excluded from co-occurrence clustering. Imported from immuneACCESS, the table was reduced by TCRdb to in-frame sequences with V and J called. These copies leave out some clones; in studies compared against another copy, an unresolved V gene accounts for under half, and the cause of the remainder is not known. From that table come the V and J calls and clone size; the DNA was used to work out D and trimming. This sample lists 180,000 or so clones; more than 75% were detected once. Jointly, the top ten make up 1.5% to 1.9% of the sample.

Overall study results and their limits: The study gave a list of around 170 TCR beta chains associated with cytomegalovirus. Because counts were too low, roughly 17 rarely observed V segments, including chromosome 9 orphons, were left out of the earlier analysis of over 550 of the donors. Some IMGT-functional V segments, including TRBV6-2 and TRBV6-3, could not be distinguished by the 87-base-pair reads and were therefore excluded. Broadly in line with IMGT annotations, most TCR beta V segments showed up in productive rearrangements about 90% or about 30% of the time in an earlier analysis of several hundred of the donors. Assigning TCR associations to individual alleles was difficult when HLA alleles, especially DR and DQ, strongly co-occurred. Because some donors lacked HLA typing at each locus, the association tests relied only on the typed subset. A later genetic analysis reported fewer N-insertions in productive TCRs among donors in an Asian-associated ancestry cluster than the roughly 700-donor mean. In vitro tests confirmed that a few of the cytomegalovirus-associated TCR beta chains recognize cytomegalovirus antigens. Compared with equally common non-associated chains, HLA-associated TCR beta chains in a later analysis were more clonally expanded and had lower generation probabilities. According to a later analysis, most CMV-associated TCR beta chains appeared to be HLA-restricted, and the HLA associations seemed to be driven largely by CMV exposure. In a later analysis, TCR association rates were found to vary across HLA loci, with the most associated TCRs seen for DRB1 alleles and the fewest for HLA-C alleles. The authors suggested that the approach could potentially be extended to other disease states and immunological phenotypes. This cohort had only TCR beta chains sequenced, and the lack of alpha or paired-chain data limited which features could be detected. Across donors, most TCR sequences were observed very rarely, whereas some public TCRs were present in many individuals. The only immune exposure information available for the cohort was CMV serostatus. Linkage disequilibrium might explain the correlated functional status among segregating V segments, but an unknown experimental factor could not be excluded. At a false discovery rate of 0.05, a later analysis linked under 20,000 TCR beta sequences to specific HLA alleles. Cytomegalovirus status was reported to be diagnosed by the classifier with high specificity and sensitivity in both the original and validation cohorts. A cluster of highly shared sequence variants was judged likely to represent a technical artifact of the sequencing pipeline. A later genetic analysis associated a missense DCLRE1C variant with V-gene and J-gene trimming of TCR beta chains, and an independent cohort replicated the association. A later analysis reported that several top co-occurrence clusters appeared linked to parvovirus B19, influenza, CMV and Epstein-Barr virus. Roughly uniform sequencing depth across donors was assumed in presence/absence analyses, although this assumption may not hold. A further reported finding was that TCR beta sequences accurately predicted the HLA-A and HLA-B alleles for most subjects in the first cohort.

The cohort was made up of approximately 670 healthy bone marrow donors. At the time of sampling, all cohort members were nominally healthy, though unrecorded immune exposures were likely present. The donor was CMV seronegative and belonged to the group of under 400 seronegative cohort members. A peripheral blood sample was collected from each donor, and TCR beta sequencing was performed on peripheral blood mononuclear cells. Genomic DNA extraction from the blood cell samples was performed with the Qiagen DNeasy Blood Extraction Kit. A distance of 13 bases separates the germline ends of V and J, which lose 0 bases and 8 bases respectively. The CDR3, cysteine through phenylalanine, is 14 amino acids long. The read is trimmed to its CDR3 DNA, 42 bases read in frame from base 1. According to the germline V gene (reference sequence), CDR1 reads LNHNV and CDR2 reads YYDKDF.

This TCR came from a man aged 40-49 years in good health and CMV-seronegative. The sample consisted of PBMCs. The chain is encoded by TRBV15 joined to TRBJ1-2, with a weak D call of TRBD1 (6 bases match). The DNA reads as follows: TGTGCCACCAGCAGAGACAGGGGTGTGGGGGGCTACACCTTC. Translation gives CATSRDRGVGGYTF.